This T cell receptor (beta chain) is drawn from a study of OX40 agonist ivuxolimab in advanced cancers. Using immunoSEQ multiplex PCR, the repertoire was profiled, and TCRdb retains in-frame clones only, with some absent. The repertoire holds approximately 35,000 clones, with 70% to 85% as singletons. Germline V gives CDR1 SEHNR, CDR2 FQNEAQ (reference sequence). The CDR3 contains 17 residues. Germline trimming cut 3 bases from V and 4 bases from J; bases unmatched to any gene: 7. The sequence derives from an adult with an advanced solid tumor such as melanoma, head and neck, liver or kidney cancer. The rearrangement uses TRBV7-9 and TRBJ1-6, with 9 bases identical to TRBD1. The specimen was CD4+ or CD8+ T cells sorted from blood, collected in a trial of the OX40 agonist ivuxolimab. Here the CDR3 reads CASSFQRTGAYNSPLHF. The CDR3 nucleotides read TGTGCCAGCAGCTTCCAACGGACAGGGGCGTATAATTCACCCCTCCACTTT.